A selection of T cell receptor beta chains follows, all from one sample in a study of blood T cell repertoires in COVID-19. Data came from immunoSEQ multiplex PCR; TCRdb stores just in-frame clones and leaves some out. The sample lists roughly 350,000 clones; 90% to 95% were seen once. Sequencing was performed on peripheral blood. These receptors all stem from a woman under 30 who had recovered from COVID-19. Each CDR3 is given with its conserved first and last residue. D genes are given only for firm matches. Size is stated for part of the rows, as once, few or many counts, or as a class when the clone is expanded.

>NA|NA|TRBJ2-3|13|TRBV11-3
TGTGCCAGCAGCTTAGTTAAGCGGGATACGCAGTATTTT
CASSLVKRDTQYF
>few|NA|TRBJ1-1|15|TRBV4-3
TGCGCCAGCAGCCAAGAATGGGCAGCGAACACTGAAGCTTTCTTT
CASSQEWAANTEAFF
>NA|TRBD2|TRBJ2-1|16|TRBV6-2/TRBV6-3
TGTGCCAGCAGCCCGGCATGGGAGCGGGGTTACAATGAGCAGTTCTTC
CASSPAWERGYNEQFF
>NA|TRBD2|TRBJ2-1|14|TRBV4-3
TGCGCCAGCAGCCAAGATAAGTCCCTAGCGGGTAGGATCTTC
CASSQDKSLAGRIF
>NA|NA|TRBJ2-1|12|TRBV6-5
TGTGCCAGCAGCGACAGAGGGGGTGAGCAGTTCTTC
CASSDRGGEQFF
>NA|NA|TRBJ1-3|14|TRBV29-1
TGCAGCGTTGAAGTGCAGGACTCTGGAAACACCATATATTTT
CSVEVQDSGNTIYF
>NA|TRBD1|TRBJ1-6|14|TRBV2
TGTGCCAGCAAGGGGACAGGGGGAGAATCACCCCTCCACTTT
CASKGTGGESPLHF
>few|TRBD1|TRBJ2-5|15|TRBV5-4
TGTGCCAGCAGCGGGGGACAGGGGGCCCAAGAGACCCAGTACTTC
CASSGGQGAQETQYF
>NA|NA|TRBJ1-1|15|TRBV27
TGTGCCAGCAGTTTATCGGCAGGGGCGAGGACTGAAGCTTTCTTT
CASSLSAGARTEAFF
>NA|TRBD2|TRBJ2-3|15|TRBV11-3
TGTGCCAGCAGCTCCCGAGGGCTAGCGGGAGATACGCAGTATTTT
CASSSRGLAGDTQYF
>few|TRBD2|TRBJ2-5|14|TRBV15
TGTGCCACCAGCAAGGTGCGGGAGAGTTGGACCCAGTACTTC
CATSKVRESWTQYF
>NA|NA|TRBJ1-5|15|TRBV2
TGTGCCAGCAGTGAAAGGGGAATAAGCAATCAGCCCCAGCATTTT
CASSERGISNQPQHF
>NA|NA|TRBJ2-5|15|TRBV18
TGTGCCAGCTCACCACGTGGCGGGAAAGAAGAGACCCAGTACTTC
CASSPRGGKEETQYF
>NA|NA|TRBJ1-1|15|TRBV5-1
TGCGCCAGCAGCCAGGCACAGGTCTCGAACACTGAAGCTTTCTTT
CASSQAQVSNTEAFF
>once|NA|TRBJ1-6|16|TRBV28
TGTGCCAGCACCCCCCCGCGTCGCAGGGGAAATTCACCCCTCCACTTT
CASTPPRRRGNSPLHF